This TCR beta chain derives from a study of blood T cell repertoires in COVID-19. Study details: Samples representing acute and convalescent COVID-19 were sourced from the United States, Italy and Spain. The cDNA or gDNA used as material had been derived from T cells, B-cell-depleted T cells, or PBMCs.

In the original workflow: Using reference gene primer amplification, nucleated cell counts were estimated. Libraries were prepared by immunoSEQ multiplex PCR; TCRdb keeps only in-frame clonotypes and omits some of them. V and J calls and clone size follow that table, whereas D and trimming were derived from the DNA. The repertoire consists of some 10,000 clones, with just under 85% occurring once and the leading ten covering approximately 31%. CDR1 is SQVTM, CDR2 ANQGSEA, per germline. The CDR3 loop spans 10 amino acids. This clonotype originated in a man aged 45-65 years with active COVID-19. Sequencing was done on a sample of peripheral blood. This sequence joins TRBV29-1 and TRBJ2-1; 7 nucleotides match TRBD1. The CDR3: CRAGGNEQFF. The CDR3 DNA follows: TGCAGAGCAGGGGGTAATGAGCAGTTCTTC.